The 13 T cell receptor beta chains below all came from one sample that was sequenced in a study of blood T cell repertoires in COVID-19 (TCRdb year 2020). Library construction relied on the immunoSEQ multiplex PCR assay. The source is immuneACCESS, and TCRdb retained only in-frame sequences with V and J called. Part of the clones is not carried over; for the studies checked, unresolved V genes explain less than half of this, and the remainder is unexplained. The sample data list around 220,000 clones, and around 88% of these were observed just once. Around 1.5% of the sample goes to the ten largest clones. Sequenced material: peripheral blood. Every receptor here comes from a man younger than 35 with active or convalescent COVID-19.

This chain links TRBV5-6 with TRBJ2-5; possibly TRBD1 for D (6 bases). The CDR3 sequence is 13 residues long. V lost 2 bases to trimming and J lost 5 bases, with 10 bases between them. Germline assignment: CDR1 SGHDT and CDR2 YYEEEE. The CDR3 loop is CASSFSGAETQYF. CDR3 nucleotides: TGTGCCAGCAGCTTCTCAGGGGCGGAGACCCAGTACTTC.

This clone came up once. This chain uses TRBV15 with TRBJ2-5; 13 positions agree with TRBD2. The CDR3 consists of 21 residues. With 0 bases clipped from V and 1 base from J, the junction kept 14 bases outside the gene matches. Germline V gene sequence: CDR1 LNHNV, CDR2 YYDKDF (reference sequence). The CDR3 loop is CATSRDLLGLGTSGAQETQYF. Here the CDR3 DNA reads TGTGCCACCAGCAGAGATCTTCTGGGACTAGGGACTAGCGGGGCCCAAGAGACCCAGTACTTC.

The chain recombines TRBV19 with TRBJ1-5, with D possibly matching TRBD1 (5 bases). Germline CDR1 is LNHDA and CDR2 is SQIVND (reference sequence). Trimming removed 4 bases from V and 4 bases from J, with 20 bases in between. This CDR3 region has 17 residues. The CDR3 nucleotides read TGTGCCAGTAGTACCCCGGGGGGTGGCCCGGGGAATCAGCCCCAGCATTTT. Protein: CASSTPGGGPGNQPQHF.

The chain carries TRBV5-1 and TRBJ2-3, with 10 nucleotides matching TRBD2. The CDR3 totals 16 residues. Germline V gene lookup returns CDR1 SGHRS and CDR2 YFSETQ. Germline trimming cut 4 bases from V and 1 base from J; bases unmatched to any gene: 6. This chain's CDR3 is CASSPLAGAGTDTQYF. The CDR3 coding sequence is TGCGCCAGCAGCCCCCTAGCGGGAGCCGGCACAGATACGCAGTATTTT.

This chain connects TRBV7-9 to TRBJ1-2; 7 bases are a match to TRBD1. The germline CDR1 and CDR2 sequences are SEHNR and FQNEAQ (reference sequence). The J segment lost 4 bases and the V segment lost 4 bases, leaving 6 bases of the junction unmatched. The CDR3 spans 14 residues. DNA for the CDR3: TGTGCCAGCAGCTCGGGACAGCAAGGCTATGGCTACACCTTC. Amino acid sequence: CASSSGQQGYGYTF.

This chain links TRBV10-1 with TRBJ2-5, with TRBD1 as a possible D gene (6 bases). Germline values: CDR1 WNHNN, CDR2 SYGVQD (reference sequence). Between the trimmed V and J ends, which lost 6 bases and 7 bases, there was a span of 21 bases. This CDR3 is built from 15 residues. Written as DNA, the CDR3 is TGCGCCAGCAGCCTGGAGGACAGTTTGGCGGGGACCCAGTACTTC. Translation gives CASSLEDSLAGTQYF.

This clone was counted between two and nine times. The gene calls are TRBV24-1 and TRBJ2-2; tentative D call: TRBD2 (6 bases). CDR1 is KGHDR, CDR2 SFDVKD, per germline. CDR3 length: 15 amino acids. The ends were cut back, 10 bases at V and 6 bases at J, with 20 bases in the middle. The CDR3 DNA reads as TGTGCCACGTCAAGCGGCGGGGAAGAGGCCGGGGAGCTGTTTTTT. This translates into CATSSGGEEAGELFF.

The chain combines TRBV29-1 with TRBJ2-7, with 9 bases that match TRBD1. CDR3 size: 12 residues. J gave up 8 bases and V 4 bases, and 6 bases lay outside the gene matches. In germline, CDR1 is SQVTM, CDR2 ANQGSEA. Here the CDR3 DNA reads TGCAGCGTTGGGCGGACAGGGGACAAGCAGTACTTC. It translates to CSVGRTGDKQYF.

This clone turned up a few times. The chain has TRBV5-4 and TRBJ2-3; 7 bases align to TRBD2. CDR1 and CDR2 from the germline V gene are SGHNT and YYREEE (reference sequence). This CDR3 contains 16 residues. The V gene end was trimmed by 3 bases and the J gene end by 0 bases; junction bases not matched to a gene: 7. CDR3 amino acids: CASSYPSGGSTDTQYF. Here the CDR3 DNA reads TGTGCCAGCAGCTACCCTAGCGGAGGAAGCACAGATACGCAGTATTTT.

This chain joins TRBV20-1 and TRBJ1-5; D call uncertain. Trimming cost V 4 bases and J 7 bases, with 8 bases left between them. Germline V gene sequence: CDR1 DFQATT, CDR2 SNEGSKA (reference sequence). The CDR3 runs 11 residues. The chain's CDR3 is CSAMAGQPQHF. The CDR3 bases are TGCAGTGCTATGGCGGGGCAGCCCCAGCATTTT.

The chain joins TRBV6-6 to TRBJ2-1; 7 bases map to TRBD1. The germline gives CDR1 MNHNY, CDR2 SVGAGI (reference sequence). This CDR3 is built from 15 residues. V gave up 2 bases and J gave up 10 bases; unmatched junction bases: 11. Written as DNA, the CDR3 is TGTGCCAGCAGTTACCCAGGGCTAACGGGACAGGAGCAGTTCTTC. This translates into CASSYPGLTGQEQFF.

The rearrangement uses TRBV28 and TRBJ2-5, with 7 bases that match TRBD2. V shed 7 bases and J 2 bases; nucleotides not matched to a gene: 4. Looked up from germline, CDR1 is MDHEN and CDR2 is SYDVKM. This CDR3 comprises 13 residues. CDR3 residues: CASKEGGQETQYF. DNA for the CDR3: TGTGCCAGCAAGGAGGGAGGGCAAGAGACCCAGTACTTC.

This CDR3 reads CASSSGLTGRENTGELFF. The CDR3 region has the DNA TGCGCCAGCAGCTCGGGACTAACAGGGAGGGAGAACACCGGGGAGCTGTTTTTT. The chain has TRBV5-1 and TRBJ2-2, with TRBD2 as a possible D gene (7 bases). There are 18 residues in the CDR3. The germline gives CDR1 SGHRS, CDR2 YFSETQ. V was clipped by 3 bases and J by 1 base, with 19 bases between them.